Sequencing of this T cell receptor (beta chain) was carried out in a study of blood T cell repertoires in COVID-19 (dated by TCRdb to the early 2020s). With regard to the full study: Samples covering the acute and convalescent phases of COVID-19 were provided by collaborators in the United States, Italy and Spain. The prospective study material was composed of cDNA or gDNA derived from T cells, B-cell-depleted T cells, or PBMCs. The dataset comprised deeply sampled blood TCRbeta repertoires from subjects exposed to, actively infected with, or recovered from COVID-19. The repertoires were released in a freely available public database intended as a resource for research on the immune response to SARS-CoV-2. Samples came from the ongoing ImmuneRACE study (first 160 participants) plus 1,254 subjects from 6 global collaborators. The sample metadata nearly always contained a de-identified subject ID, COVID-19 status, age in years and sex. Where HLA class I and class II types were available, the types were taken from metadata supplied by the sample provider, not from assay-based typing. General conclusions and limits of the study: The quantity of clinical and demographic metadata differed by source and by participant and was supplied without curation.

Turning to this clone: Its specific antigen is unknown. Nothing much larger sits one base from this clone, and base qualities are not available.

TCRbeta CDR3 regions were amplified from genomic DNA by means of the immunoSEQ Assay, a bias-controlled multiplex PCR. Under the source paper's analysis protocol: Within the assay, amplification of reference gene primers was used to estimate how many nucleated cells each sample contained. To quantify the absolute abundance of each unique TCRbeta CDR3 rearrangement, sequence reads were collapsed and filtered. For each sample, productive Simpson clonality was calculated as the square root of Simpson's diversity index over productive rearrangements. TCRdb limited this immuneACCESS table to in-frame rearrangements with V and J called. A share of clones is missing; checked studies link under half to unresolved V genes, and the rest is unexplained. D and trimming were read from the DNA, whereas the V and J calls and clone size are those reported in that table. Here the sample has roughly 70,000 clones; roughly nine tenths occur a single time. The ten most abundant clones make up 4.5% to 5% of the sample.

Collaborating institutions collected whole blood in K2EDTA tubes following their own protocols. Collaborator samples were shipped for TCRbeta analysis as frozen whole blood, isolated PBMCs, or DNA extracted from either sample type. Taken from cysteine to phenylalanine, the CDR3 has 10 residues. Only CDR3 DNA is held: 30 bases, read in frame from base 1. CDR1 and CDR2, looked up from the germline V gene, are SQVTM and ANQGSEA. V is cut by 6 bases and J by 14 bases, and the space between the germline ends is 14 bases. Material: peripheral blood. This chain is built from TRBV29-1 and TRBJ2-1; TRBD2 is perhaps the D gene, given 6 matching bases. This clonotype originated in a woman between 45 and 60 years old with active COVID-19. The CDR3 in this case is CSVTTRREFF. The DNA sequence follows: TGCAGCGTGACTACCAGGAGGGAGTTCTTC.